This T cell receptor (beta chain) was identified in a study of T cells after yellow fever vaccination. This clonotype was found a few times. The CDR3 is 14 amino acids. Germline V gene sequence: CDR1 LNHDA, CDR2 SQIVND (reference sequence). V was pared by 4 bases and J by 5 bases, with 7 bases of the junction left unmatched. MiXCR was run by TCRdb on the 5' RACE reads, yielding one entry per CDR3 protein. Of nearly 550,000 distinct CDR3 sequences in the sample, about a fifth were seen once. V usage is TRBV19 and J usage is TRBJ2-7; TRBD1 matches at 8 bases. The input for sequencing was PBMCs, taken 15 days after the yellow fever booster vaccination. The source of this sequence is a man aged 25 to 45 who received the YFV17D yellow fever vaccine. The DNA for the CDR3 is TGTGCCAGTAGTAAGACAGGGGTAGGAGACGAGCAGTACTTC. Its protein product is CASSKTGVGDEQYF.